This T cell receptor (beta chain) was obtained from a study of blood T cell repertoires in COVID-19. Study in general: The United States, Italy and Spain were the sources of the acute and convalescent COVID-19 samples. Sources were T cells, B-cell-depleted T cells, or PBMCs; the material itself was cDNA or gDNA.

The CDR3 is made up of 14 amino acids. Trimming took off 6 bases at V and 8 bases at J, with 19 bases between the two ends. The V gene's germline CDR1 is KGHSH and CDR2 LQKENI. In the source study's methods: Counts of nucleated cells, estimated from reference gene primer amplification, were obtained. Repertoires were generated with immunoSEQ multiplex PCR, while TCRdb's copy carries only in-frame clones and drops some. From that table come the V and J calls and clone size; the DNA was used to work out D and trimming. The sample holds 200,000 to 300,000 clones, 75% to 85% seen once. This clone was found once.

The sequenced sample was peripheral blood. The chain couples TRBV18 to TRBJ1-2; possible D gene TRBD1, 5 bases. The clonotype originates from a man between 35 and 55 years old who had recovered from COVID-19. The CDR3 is CASSPTGGKEGYTF. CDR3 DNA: TGTGCCAGCTCCCCCACGGGGGGTAAGGAAGGCTACACCTTC.